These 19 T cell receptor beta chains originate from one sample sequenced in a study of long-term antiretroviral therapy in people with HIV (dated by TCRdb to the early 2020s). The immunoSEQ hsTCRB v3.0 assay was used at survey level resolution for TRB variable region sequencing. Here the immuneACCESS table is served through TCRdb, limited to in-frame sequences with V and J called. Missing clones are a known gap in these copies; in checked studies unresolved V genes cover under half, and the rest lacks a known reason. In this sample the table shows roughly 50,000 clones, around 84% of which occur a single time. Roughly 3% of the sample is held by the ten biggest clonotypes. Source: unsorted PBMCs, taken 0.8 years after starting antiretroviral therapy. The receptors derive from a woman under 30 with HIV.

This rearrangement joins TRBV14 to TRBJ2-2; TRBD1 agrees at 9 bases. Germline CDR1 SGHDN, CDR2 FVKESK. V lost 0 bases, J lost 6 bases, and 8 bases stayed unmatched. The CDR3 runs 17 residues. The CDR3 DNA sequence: TGTGCCAGCAGCCAAGATTCGGGACAGGGATTTGCCGGGGAGCTGTTTTTT. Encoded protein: CASSQDSGQGFAGELFF.

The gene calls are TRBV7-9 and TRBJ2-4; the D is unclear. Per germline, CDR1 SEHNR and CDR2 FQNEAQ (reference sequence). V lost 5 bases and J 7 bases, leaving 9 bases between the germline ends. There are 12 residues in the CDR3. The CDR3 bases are TGTGCCAGCAGCCCATTACCGAACATTCAGTACTTC. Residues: CASSPLPNIQYF.

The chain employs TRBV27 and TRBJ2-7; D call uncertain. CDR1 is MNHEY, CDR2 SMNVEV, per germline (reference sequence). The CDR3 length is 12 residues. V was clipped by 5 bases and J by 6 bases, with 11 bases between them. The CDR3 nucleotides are TGTGCCAGCAGTCTGATTGGGCGCGAGCAGTACTTC. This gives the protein CASSLIGREQYF.

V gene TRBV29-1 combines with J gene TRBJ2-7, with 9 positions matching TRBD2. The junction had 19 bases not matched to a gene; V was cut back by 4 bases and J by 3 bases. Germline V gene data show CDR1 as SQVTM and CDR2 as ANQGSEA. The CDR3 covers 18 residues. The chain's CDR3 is CSVVGGQSAGGALYEQYF. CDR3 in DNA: TGCAGCGTTGTGGGGGGGCAGTCAGCGGGAGGTGCCCTCTACGAGCAGTACTTC.

The CDR3 region has the DNA TGTGCCAGCAGCTTACTAGTAACCGGGGAGCTGTTTTTT. This encodes CASSLLVTGELFF. V is TRBV7-3 and J is TRBJ2-2, with D uncertain. Trimming took 2 bases from V and 5 from J, leaving 6 bases between them. The CDR3 is 13 amino acids. CDR1 is SGHTA, CDR2 FQGTGA, per germline.

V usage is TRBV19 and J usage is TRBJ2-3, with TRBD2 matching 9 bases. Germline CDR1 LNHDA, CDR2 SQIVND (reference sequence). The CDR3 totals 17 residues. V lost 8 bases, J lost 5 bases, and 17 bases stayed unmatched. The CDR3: CASSGGRARGYIDTQYF. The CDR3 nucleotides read TGTGCCAGTTCGGGCGGGAGGGCCCGTGGTTATATAGATACGCAGTATTTT.

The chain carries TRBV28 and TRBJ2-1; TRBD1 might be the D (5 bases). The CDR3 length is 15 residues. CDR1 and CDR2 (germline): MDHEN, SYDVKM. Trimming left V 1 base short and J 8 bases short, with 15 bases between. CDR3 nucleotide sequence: TGTGCCAGCAGTTTATATTGGGCCAGGGCGGATGAGCAGTTCTTC. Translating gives CASSLYWARADEQFF.

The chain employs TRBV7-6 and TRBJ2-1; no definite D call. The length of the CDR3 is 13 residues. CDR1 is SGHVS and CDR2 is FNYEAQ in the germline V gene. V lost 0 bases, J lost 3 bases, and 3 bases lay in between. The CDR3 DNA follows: TGTGCCAGCAGCTTAGCGATCTACAATGAGCAGTTCTTC. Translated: CASSLAIYNEQFF.

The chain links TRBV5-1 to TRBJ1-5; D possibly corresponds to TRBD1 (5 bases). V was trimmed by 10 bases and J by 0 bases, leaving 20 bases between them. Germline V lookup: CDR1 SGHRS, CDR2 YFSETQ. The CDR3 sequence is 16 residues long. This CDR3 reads CASRPDSFDSNQPQHF. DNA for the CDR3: TGCGCCTCGCGGCCCGACAGTTTTGATAGCAATCAGCCCCAGCATTTT.

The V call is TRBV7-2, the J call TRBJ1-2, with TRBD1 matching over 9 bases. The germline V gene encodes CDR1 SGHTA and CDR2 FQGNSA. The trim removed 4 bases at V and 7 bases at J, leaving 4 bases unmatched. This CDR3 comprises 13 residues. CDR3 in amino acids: CASSYRQGGGYTF. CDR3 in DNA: TGTGCCAGCAGCTACCGACAGGGGGGTGGCTACACCTTC.

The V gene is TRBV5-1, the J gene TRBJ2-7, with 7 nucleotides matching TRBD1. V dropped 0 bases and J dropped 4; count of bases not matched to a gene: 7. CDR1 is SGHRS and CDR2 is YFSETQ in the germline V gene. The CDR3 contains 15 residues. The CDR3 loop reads CASSLATGVPYEQYF. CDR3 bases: TGCGCCAGCAGCTTGGCAACAGGGGTCCCGTACGAGCAGTACTTC.

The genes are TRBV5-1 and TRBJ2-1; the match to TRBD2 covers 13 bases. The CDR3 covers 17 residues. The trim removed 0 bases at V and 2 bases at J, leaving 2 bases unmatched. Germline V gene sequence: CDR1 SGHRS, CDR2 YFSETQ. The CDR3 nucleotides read TGCGCCAGCAGCTTGGGACTAGCGGGAGGACCCTACAATGAGCAGTTCTTC. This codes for CASSLGLAGGPYNEQFF.

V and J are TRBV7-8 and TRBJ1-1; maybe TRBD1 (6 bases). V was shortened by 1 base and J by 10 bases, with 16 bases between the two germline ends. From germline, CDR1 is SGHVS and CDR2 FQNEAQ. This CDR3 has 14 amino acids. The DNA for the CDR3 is TGTGCCAGCAGCTTAGACTGGGGGGGGCACGGAGCTTTCTTT. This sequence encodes CASSLDWGGHGAFF. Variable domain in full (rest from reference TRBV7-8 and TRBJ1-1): GAGVSQSPRYKVAKRGQDVALRCDPISGHVSLFWYQQALGQGPEFLTYFQNEAQLDKSGLPSDRFFAERPEGSVSTLKIQRTQQEDSAVYLCASSLDWGGHGAFFGQGTRLTVV.

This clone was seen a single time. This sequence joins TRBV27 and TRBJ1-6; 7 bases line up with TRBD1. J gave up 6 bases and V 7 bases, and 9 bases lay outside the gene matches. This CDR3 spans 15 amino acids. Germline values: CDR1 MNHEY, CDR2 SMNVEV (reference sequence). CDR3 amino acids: CASTLSTGTNSPLHF. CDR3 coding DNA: TGTGCCAGCACCCTATCGACAGGGACTAATTCACCCCTCCACTTT.

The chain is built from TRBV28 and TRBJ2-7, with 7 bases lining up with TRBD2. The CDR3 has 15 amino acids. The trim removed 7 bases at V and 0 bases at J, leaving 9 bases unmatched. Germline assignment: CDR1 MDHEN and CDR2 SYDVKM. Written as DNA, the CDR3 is TGTGCCAGCACCTTATGGGGGGGAAGCTCCTACGAGCAGTACTTC. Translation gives CASTLWGGSSYEQYF.

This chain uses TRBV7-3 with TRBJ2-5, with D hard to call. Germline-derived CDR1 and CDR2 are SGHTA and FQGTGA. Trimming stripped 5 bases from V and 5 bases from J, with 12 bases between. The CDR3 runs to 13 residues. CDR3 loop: CASSLNPRETQYF. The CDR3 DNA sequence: TGTGCCAGCAGCCTTAACCCTAGGGAGACCCAGTACTTC.

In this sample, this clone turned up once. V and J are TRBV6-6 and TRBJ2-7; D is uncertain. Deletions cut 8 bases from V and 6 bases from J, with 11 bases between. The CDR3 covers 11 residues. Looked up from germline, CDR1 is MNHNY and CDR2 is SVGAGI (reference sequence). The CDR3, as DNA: TGTGCCAGCTACGCTATGGGCGAGCAGTACTTC. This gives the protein CASYAMGEQYF.

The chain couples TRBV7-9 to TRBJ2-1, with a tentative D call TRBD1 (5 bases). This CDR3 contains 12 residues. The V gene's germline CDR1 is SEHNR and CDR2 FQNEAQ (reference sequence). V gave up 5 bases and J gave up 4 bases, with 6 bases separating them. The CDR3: CASSPGYNEQFF. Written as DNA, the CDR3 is TGTGCCAGCAGCCCAGGGTACAATGAGCAGTTCTTC.

This CDR3 reads CASSIGQRYNQPQHF. The CDR3 bases are TGTGCCAGTAGTATCGGACAGCGTTACAATCAGCCCCAGCATTTT. The chain has TRBV19 and TRBJ1-5; possible D gene TRBD1, 6 bases. Trimming removed 3 bases at V and 3 bases at J, with 12 bases between. Germline CDR1 reads LNHDA; CDR2 reads SQIVND (reference sequence). This CDR3 spans 15 amino acids. The entire variable domain, with the rest obtained from reference TRBV19 and TRBJ1-5, is as follows: DGGITQSPKYLFRKEGQNVTLSCEQNLNHDAMYWYRQDPGQGLRLIYYSQIVNDFQKGDIAEGYSVSREKKESFPLTVTSAQKNPTAFYLCASSIGQRYNQPQHFGDGTRLSIL.